The rows below give T cell receptor beta chains drawn from one sample of a study of molecular identifiers for immune sequencing clone quantification. TCRdb recomputed calls from the PCR reads with MiXCR, one row per CDR3 protein. The table has about 640,000 distinct CDR3 sequences, about 20% seen once. Specimen: naive CD8+ T cells from blood, with Jurkat cell RNA spiked in. The receptors shown here come from a human donor in good health. Some libraries in this study had Jurkat cell RNA spiked in. Each CDR3 is given with its conserved first and last residue. A D gene is named only where the DNA matches it firmly. Clone size is given for some rows only: seen once, a few or many times, or a class if the clone is expanded.

TRBV30	many	TRBJ1-5	-	CAWSVSGYQPQHF	TGTGCCTGGAGTGTATCAGGGTATCAGCCCCAGCATTTT
TRBV2	-	TRBJ2-7	-	CASSGEEPYF	TGTGCCAGCAGTGGTGAAGAACCGTACTTC
TRBV28	many	TRBJ2-3	TRBD2	CASSFLGLAGVADTQYF	TGTGCCAGCAGTTTCCTTGGGCTAGCGGGAGTGGCAGATACGCAGTATTTT
TRBV6-2/TRBV6-3	-	TRBJ2-7	-	CASSYGPAVSYEQYF	TGTGCCAGCAGTTACGGCCCAGCGGTCTCCTACGAGCAGTACTTC
TRBV12-3/TRBV12-4	many	TRBJ1-1	TRBD1	CASSDPGQGAPEAFF	TGTGCCAGCAGTGATCCGGGACAGGGAGCTCCTGAAGCTTTCTTT
TRBV7-2	many	TRBJ2-7	-	CASSLSAGVSVYEQYF	TGTGCCAGCAGCTTATCAGCAGGCGTATCGGTGTACGAGCAGTACTTC
TRBV20-1	few	TRBJ2-7	TRBD2	CSLIPASGVTYEQYF	TGCAGTCTGATCCCGGCTAGCGGGGTGACATACGAGCAGTACTTC
TRBV3-2	-	TRBJ2-7	-	CASSQDGRPASHEQYF	TGTGCCAGCAGCCAAGATGGACGCCCAGCGTCCCACGAGCAGTACTTC
TRBV20-1	-	TRBJ2-1	TRBD1	CSATDRVSILYNGQFF	TGCAGTGCTACGGACAGGGTTTCCATACTTTACAATGGGCAGTTCTTC
TRBV4-1	-	TRBJ2-1	-	CASSLRDTTKVEQFF	TGCGCCAGCAGCCTCCGGGACACCACGAAGGTGGAGCAGTTCTTC
TRBV30	-	TRBJ2-1	TRBD2	CAWRARLAGAHNEQFF	TGTGCCTGGAGGGCCCGACTAGCGGGCGCCCACAATGAGCAGTTCTTC
TRBV27	few	TRBJ2-7	-	CASSLGFVPLTEQYF	TGTGCCAGCAGTTTAGGGTTTGTACCTCTTACAGAGCAGTACTTC
TRBV29-1	many	TRBJ1-2	TRBD1	CSAKTGAAYGYTF	TGCAGCGCTAAAACAGGGGCAGCCTATGGCTACACCTTC
TRBV9	-	TRBJ2-3	-	CASSGGAVFPDTQYF	TGTGCCAGCAGCGGTGGGGCCGTGTTCCCAGATACGCAGTATTTT
TRBV28	many	TRBJ2-1	TRBD2	CASSPGLAGTEQFF	TGTGCCAGCAGCCCCGGACTAGCGGGGACTGAGCAGTTCTTC
TRBV27	few	TRBJ1-4	-	CASSSVYVQGISEKLFF	TGTGCCAGCAGTTCGGTTTATGTCCAGGGAATCAGTGAAAAACTGTTTTTT
TRBV28	many	TRBJ2-3	-	CATNPGDGATDTQYF	TGTGCCACCAATCCTGGGGACGGGGCCACAGATACGCAGTATTTT
TRBV4-2	many	TRBJ1-2	TRBD1	CASRMPRTGTSAENYGYTF	TGTGCCAGCAGGATGCCAAGGACAGGGACGTCTGCCGAGAACTATGGCTACACCTTC
TRBV6-2/TRBV6-3	few	TRBJ2-7	-	CASSYFGAQQYF	TGTGCCAGCAGTTACTTCGGGGCCCAGCAGTACTTC
TRBV15	many	TRBJ1-3	-	CATSSGNTIYF	TGTGCCACCAGTTCTGGAAACACCATATATTTT
TRBV7-9	many	TRBJ1-1	TRBD1	CASSSTSDRAMNDFF	TGTGCCAGCAGCTCGACGTCTGACAGGGCCATGAACGATTTCTTT
TRBV7-6	many	TRBJ2-3	-	CASSLTRVTDTDTQYF	TGTGCCAGCAGCCTCACCCGGGTCACGGACACAGATACGCAGTATTTT
TRBV16	many	TRBJ2-7	-	CASSQAHEQYF	TGTGCCAGCAGCCAGGCTCACGAGCAGTACTTC
TRBV7-2	many	TRBJ2-7	-	CASSPPGFNYEQYF	TGTGCCAGCAGCCCGCCGGGGTTTAACTACGAGCAGTACTTC
TRBV5-4	-	TRBJ2-7	-	CASSLRDTPYEQYF	TGTGCCAGCAGCCTCCGGGACACACCCTACGAGCAGTACTTC
TRBV30	many	TRBJ1-2	-	CAWTWGSGAVHTF	-
TRBV20-1	-	TRBJ2-7	-	CSARIPGLPTYEQYF	TGCAGTGCTAGAATTCCCGGACTACCGACCTACGAGCAGTACTTC
TRBV4-3	many	TRBJ2-3	-	CASSQDRGLLDTQYF	TGCGCCAGCAGCCAAGATCGGGGTTTGCTGGATACGCAGTATTTT
TRBV9	few	TRBJ2-6	-	CASSEGDSGANVLTF	TGTGCCAGCAGCGAGGGGGACTCTGGGGCCAACGTCCTGACTTTC
TRBV5-4	few	TRBJ2-1	-	CASTAREARGPYNAQFF	TGTGCCAGCACCGCGAGGGAAGCGAGGGGCCCTTACAATGCGCAGTTCTTC
TRBV4-1	many	TRBJ1-3	-	CASSQDPGRMTDTIYF	TGCGCCAGCAGCCAAGATCCAGGAAGGATGACGGACACCATATATTTT
TRBV6-2/TRBV6-3	few	TRBJ2-5	-	CASSYLLTHGHEETQYF	TGTGCCAGCAGTTACTTACTCACCCACGGACATGAAGAGACCCAGTACTTC
TRBV6-5	many	TRBJ1-6	TRBD1	CASRDRVRSYNSPLHF	TGTGCCAGCAGGGACAGGGTCCGCTCCTATAATTCACCCCTCCACTTT
TRBV10-3	few	TRBJ2-1	-	CAISDFGPSGNEQFF	TGTGCCATCAGTGATTTCGGGCCCTCGGGGAATGAGCAGTTCTTC
TRBV18	many	TRBJ2-7	-	CASSPDREVPENSYEQYF	TGTGCCAGCTCGCCTGACAGGGAGGTGCCCGAAAATTCGTACGAGCAGTACTTC
TRBV4-3	few	TRBJ2-7	TRBD1	CASSHGQGSSYERYF	TGCGCCAGCAGCCACGGACAGGGGAGCTCCTACGAGCGGTACTTC
TRBV3-1	-	TRBJ2-7	-	CASSQDLHPEQYF	TGTGCCAGCAGCCAAGATCTCCACCCCGAGCAGTACTTC
TRBV7-9	once	TRBJ2-3	TRBD2	CASSSSSYELAGGFGETDTQYF	TGTGCCAGCAGCTCCTCCTCTTATGAACTAGCGGGGGGTTTCGGTGAGACAGATACGCAGTATTTT
TRBV6-6	many	TRBJ1-1	TRBD1	CASSLNDRAEAFF	TGTGCCAGCAGCCTGAACGACAGGGCTGAAGCTTTCTTT